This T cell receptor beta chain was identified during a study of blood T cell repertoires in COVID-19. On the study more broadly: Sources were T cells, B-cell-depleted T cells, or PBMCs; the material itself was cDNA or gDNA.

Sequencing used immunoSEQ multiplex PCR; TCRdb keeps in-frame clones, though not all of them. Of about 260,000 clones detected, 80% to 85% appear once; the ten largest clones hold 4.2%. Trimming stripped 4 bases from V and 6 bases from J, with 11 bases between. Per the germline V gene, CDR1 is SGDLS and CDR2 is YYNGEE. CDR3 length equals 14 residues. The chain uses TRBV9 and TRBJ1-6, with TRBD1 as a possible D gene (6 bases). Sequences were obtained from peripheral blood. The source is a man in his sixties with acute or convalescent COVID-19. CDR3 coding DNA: TGTGCCAGCAGCACCCGGACAGCTAATTCACCCCTCCACTTT. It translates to CASSTRTANSPLHF.